The rows below give T cell receptor beta chains drawn from one sample of a study of T cells in tumors after PD-1 blockade. Some clones are missing from TCRdb's copy, which holds only in-frame ones; the method was immunoSEQ multiplex PCR. The data show about 33,000 clones, with around 78% seen just once and roughly 40% held by the top ten. Source: PBMCs, taken before anti-PD-1 treatment. The receptors here all came from a human donor with basal cell carcinoma. Each CDR3 is given with its conserved first and last residue. The D gene is left open where the match is weak. Clone size appears in some rows only: once, few, many, or a class for an expanded clone.

d_gene | j_gene | abundance | v_gene | CDR3nt | CDR3aa
TRBD1 | TRBJ1-1 | NA | TRBV18 | TGTGCCAGCTCCCCGGGACAGGGATTGAACACTGAAGCTTTCTTT | CASSPGQGLNTEAFF
TRBD1 | TRBJ2-3 | NA | TRBV18 | TGTGCCAGCTCACCGCCCGGACAGGGGATAGATACGCAGTATTTT | CASSPPGQGIDTQYF
TRBD2 | TRBJ2-7 | NA | TRBV7-9 | TGTGCCAGCAGCTTATCTAGCGGGCGATCCTACGAGCAGTACTTC | CASSLSSGRSYEQYF
NA | TRBJ1-2 | NA | TRBV3-1/TRBV3-2 | TGTGCCAGCAGCCAGCCCCGGGTGGATGGCTACACCTTC | CASSQPRVDGYTF
NA | TRBJ2-7 | NA | TRBV4-1 | TGCGCCAGCAGCCCCGAGGGGGGTGGGAAGTACGAGCAGTACTTC | CASSPEGGGKYEQYF
NA | TRBJ2-5 | once | TRBV30 | TGTGCCTGGAGTGCGGAAGGGGGAGCCCAGTACTTC | CAWSAEGGAQYF
NA | TRBJ1-1 | NA | TRBV3-1/TRBV3-2 | TGTGCCAGCAGCCCCCATGATGGGGGGCGGGCTGAAGCTTTCTTT | CASSPHDGGRAEAFF
NA | TRBJ2-1 | NA | TRBV5-1 | TGCGCCAGCAGCTTGCAACAGGATGAGCAGTTCTTC | CASSLQQDEQFF
NA | TRBJ1-1 | NA | TRBV7-3 | TGTGCCAGCAGTATGGAGGGGGTCGAACCTGAAGCTTTCTTT | CASSMEGVEPEAFF
NA | TRBJ2-5 | once | TRBV7-6 | TGTGCCAGCAGCGACGCCGCGGAGACCCAGTACTTC | CASSDAAETQYF
NA | TRBJ2-2 | NA | TRBV9 | TGTGCCAGCAGGGACGACACCGGGGAGCTGTTTTTT | CASRDDTGELFF
NA | TRBJ2-3 | many | TRBV27 | TGTGCCAGCAGTACAGGGATGAAAGATACGCAGTATTTT | CASSTGMKDTQYF
TRBD1 | TRBJ2-7 | NA | TRBV5-1 | TGCGCCAGCAGCAAACAGGGACAGCTCTACGAGCAGTACTTC | CASSKQGQLYEQYF
NA | TRBJ1-2 | NA | TRBV15 | TGTGCCACCTCTCTACCGTGGGCTATTAGGAATAATGGCTACACCTTC | CATSLPWAIRNNGYTF
NA | TRBJ1-1 | once | TRBV19 | TGTGCCAGTAGAGCCCCTGGTGGCACGAACACTGAAGCTTTCTTT | CASRAPGGTNTEAFF
NA | TRBJ2-3 | NA | TRBV11-2 | TGTGCCAGCAGCTTAGGCCGGGGAACAGGAGCCCCCCGGGATACGCAGTATTTT | CASSLGRGTGAPRDTQYF
NA | TRBJ1-2 | NA | TRBV15 | TGTGCCACCAGCAGAGATCTGTCCGATTATGGCTACACCTTC | CATSRDLSDYGYTF
TRBD1 | TRBJ2-5 | NA | TRBV4-1 | TGCGCCAGCAGCCAAGGAGGCGGGACAGGTAAAGAGACCCAGTACTTC | CASSQGGGTGKETQYF
TRBD2 | TRBJ2-1 | NA | TRBV5-4 | TGTGCCAGCAGCTATCGACTAGCGGACTACAATGAGCAGTTCTTC | CASSYRLADYNEQFF
NA | TRBJ2-3 | NA | TRBV18 | TGTGCCAGCTCACCAGGGCTTGATCGAGATACGCAGTATTTT | CASSPGLDRDTQYF
TRBD1 | TRBJ2-5 | NA | TRBV6-6 | TGTGCCAGCAGTTATTGGGGACAGGGACAAGAGACCCAGTACTTC | CASSYWGQGQETQYF
TRBD1 | TRBJ2-5 | NA | TRBV7-2 | TGTGCCAGCAGCTTCAGGGGGCAGCAAGAGACCCAGTACTTC | CASSFRGQQETQYF
NA | TRBJ1-5 | NA | TRBV14 | TGTGCCAGCAGCCAAGAGACCGCACACAGGGTTCATCAGCCCCAGCATTTT | CASSQETAHRVHQPQHF
NA | TRBJ1-5 | NA | TRBV19 | TGTGCCAGTAGTATAGGACCCGGGCCGGCGGGAAATAACCAGCATTTT | CASSIGPGPAGNNQHF
NA | TRBJ2-7 | NA | TRBV18 | TGTGCCAGCTCACCCTCCCTGGGGACCGGGTCTTCGTACGAGCAGTACTTC | CASSPSLGTGSSYEQYF
NA | TRBJ1-4 | NA | TRBV6-6 | TGTGCCAGCAGTTACACGGGGACTCAAGGGGGAGAAAAACTGTTTTTT | CASSYTGTQGGEKLFF
TRBD1 | TRBJ2-2 | NA | TRBV2 | TGTGCCAGCGCTTATTACTCTCGGACAGGGAACACCGGGGAGCTGTTTTTT | CASAYYSRTGNTGELFF
TRBD2 | TRBJ2-2 | few | TRBV2 | TGTGCCAGCAGTGAACAAGCGGGGGCCCCTCTTTTT | CASSEQAGAPLF
NA | TRBJ1-2 | NA | TRBV29-1 | TGCAGCGCCAGGGACATCCTCGGGTATGGCTACACCTTC | CSARDILGYGYTF
TRBD1 | TRBJ1-2 | once | TRBV5-6 | TGTGCCAGCAGCTTGTCCGGGACAGCGACGAACTATGGCTACACCTTC | CASSLSGTATNYGYTF
NA | TRBJ1-5 | NA | TRBV6-1 | TGTGCCAGCAGTGATTCAAACAGCATCAAGCCCCAGCATTTT | CASSDSNSIKPQHF
NA | TRBJ2-1 | NA | TRBV14 | TGTGCCAGCAGCCAGGACGGAACGGGGGTTAATGAGCAGTTCTTC | CASSQDGTGVNEQFF
TRBD1 | TRBJ1-2 | NA | TRBV10-1 | TGCGCCAGCAGGACAAGGGGGCAGTATGGCTACACCTTC | CASRTRGQYGYTF
NA | TRBJ2-5 | NA | TRBV6-2/TRBV6-3 | TGTGCCAGCAGCCCCCTGGAGACCCAGTACTTC | CASSPLETQYF
NA | TRBJ2-3 | NA | TRBV7-2 | TGTGCCAGCAGTTACATCACAGATACGCAGTATTTT | CASSYITDTQYF
TRBD1 | TRBJ1-2 | NA | TRBV28 | TGTGCCAGCAGCCCTAACCCGGGACAGCCAATTCCCTTC | CASSPNPGQPIPF
NA | TRBJ1-5 | few | TRBV12-3/TRBV12-4 | TGTGCCAGCAGAATCACTGACAATCAGCCCCAGCATTTT | CASRITDNQPQHF
NA | TRBJ1-5 | NA | TRBV21-1 | TGTGCCAGCAGCTCAGGGCCGGGTTCGACAGATAGTCAGCCCCAGCATTTT | CASSSGPGSTDSQPQHF
NA | TRBJ1-2 | NA | TRBV24-1 | TGTGCCACCAGTGATACAGGGACCTATGGCTACACCTTC | CATSDTGTYGYTF
TRBD1 | TRBJ2-3 | NA | TRBV25-1 | TGTGCCAGCAGTGCCCGACAGGGAAGGGGCACAGATACGCAGTATTTT | CASSARQGRGTDTQYF
TRBD1 | TRBJ2-5 | NA | TRBV13 | TGTGCCAGCAGGTGGAGACAGGGGGCACGGGAGACCCAGTACTTC | CASRWRQGARETQYF
NA | TRBJ2-5 | NA | TRBV7-2 | TGTGCCAGCAGTTCCGGGCGAATAGGGGGGGGCCTTCTAGGGGAGACCCAGTACTTC | CASSSGRIGGGLLGETQYF
NA | TRBJ2-1 | NA | TRBV7-9 | TGTGCCAGCAGCTTAGGACGCGGCTACTACAATGAGCAGTTCTTC | CASSLGRGYYNEQFF
TRBD2 | TRBJ2-5 | NA | TRBV19 | TGTGCCAGTAGTATGAGTTCGGGGGGGGAGACCCAGTACTTC | CASSMSSGGETQYF
NA | TRBJ2-6 | once | TRBV2 | TGTGCCAGCAGCCTGCGACAGATCTCTGGGGCCAACGTCCTGACTTTC | CASSLRQISGANVLTF
NA | TRBJ2-1 | NA | TRBV7-9 | TGTGCCAGCAGCGCCGGGACAACCTACAATGAGCAGTTCTTC | CASSAGTTYNEQFF
TRBD1 | TRBJ1-5 | NA | TRBV30 | TGTGCCTGGCGGACAGGGTCTGGCAATCAGCCCCAGCATTTT | CAWRTGSGNQPQHF
NA | TRBJ1-2 | few | TRBV7-2 | TGTGCCAGCAGCTTAGATACGGGAATCGTGGGCTACACCTTC | CASSLDTGIVGYTF
NA | TRBJ1-2 | NA | TRBV30 | TGTGCCTGGAGGATCTCAGAGTATGGCTACACCTTC | CAWRISEYGYTF
TRBD2 | TRBJ2-5 | NA | TRBV5-1 | TGCGCCAGCAGCCCGGGTGATAGAGCGGGGGGAGAGACCCAGTACTTC | CASSPGDRAGGETQYF
NA | TRBJ1-2 | NA | TRBV10-2 | TGCGCCAGCAGTGAAGGAGTGATTGGCTACACCTTC | CASSEGVIGYTF
NA | TRBJ2-7 | few | TRBV3-1/TRBV3-2 | TGTGCCAGCAGCCCATCGGCGAGAGGGGTAGGCGAGCAGTACTTC | CASSPSARGVGEQYF
TRBD2 | TRBJ2-1 | NA | TRBV27 | TGTGCCAGCAGTTTATTCCTCACGGGGGGATGGGACAATGAGCAGTTCTTC | CASSLFLTGGWDNEQFF
TRBD2 | TRBJ2-1 | NA | TRBV18 | TGTGCCAGCTCACCACCGGGAGGACTAGCGGGAATCAATGAGCAGTTCTTC | CASSPPGGLAGINEQFF
NA | TRBJ1-2 | NA | TRBV24-1 | TGTGCCACCAGTGACCCTCCTAACTATGGCTACACCTTC | CATSDPPNYGYTF
TRBD2 | TRBJ2-6 | NA | TRBV19 | TGTGCCAGTAGTACGCCGGGACTAGGGGGGTCGGGGGCCAACGTCCTGACTTTC | CASSTPGLGGSGANVLTF
TRBD2 | TRBJ2-3 | NA | TRBV2 | TGTGCCAGCAGTGAAAGTCGACTAGCCCTCACAGATACGCAGTATTTT | CASSESRLALTDTQYF
NA | TRBJ2-2 | NA | TRBV6-2/TRBV6-3 | TGTGCCAGCAGTTACTCCGGGACCGGGGAGCTGTTTTTT | CASSYSGTGELFF